Detailed here is one T cell receptor beta chain. The data belong to a study of shared T cell receptors in the human thymus. The germline V gene has CDR1 MGHRA and CDR2 YSYEKL. The CDR3 is 16 amino acids. V lost 6 bases and J lost 5; bases outside the gene matches: 11. The method was immunoSEQ multiplex PCR; TCRdb's version includes in-frame clones alone and lacks a portion of them. Of about 380,000 clones in the sample, around 93% were seen once. The receptor's source is a human donor. Sequencing was done on a sample of thymocytes. The chain has TRBV4-1 and TRBJ2-5; 11 bases agree with TRBD1. The CDR3 coding sequence is TGCGCCAGCAGGCTCACCGGGACAGGGGGGGTGGAGACCCAGTACTTC. This encodes CASRLTGTGGVETQYF.